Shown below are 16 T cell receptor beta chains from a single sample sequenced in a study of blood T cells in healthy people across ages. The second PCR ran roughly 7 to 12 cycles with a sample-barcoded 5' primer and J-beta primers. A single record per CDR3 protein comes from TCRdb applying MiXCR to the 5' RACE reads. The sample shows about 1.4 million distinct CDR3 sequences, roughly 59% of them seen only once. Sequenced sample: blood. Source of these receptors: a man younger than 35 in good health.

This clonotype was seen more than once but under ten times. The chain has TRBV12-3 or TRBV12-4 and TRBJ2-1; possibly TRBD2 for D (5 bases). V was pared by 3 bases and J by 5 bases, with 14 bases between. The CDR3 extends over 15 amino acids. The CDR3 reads CASSFGVFGNNEQFF. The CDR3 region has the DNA TGTGCCAGCAGTTTCGGGGTTTTCGGCAACAATGAGCAGTTCTTC.

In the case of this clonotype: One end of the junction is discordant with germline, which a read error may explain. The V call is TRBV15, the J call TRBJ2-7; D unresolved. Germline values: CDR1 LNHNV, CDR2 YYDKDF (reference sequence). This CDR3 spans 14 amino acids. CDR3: CAASRDRTVYEQYF. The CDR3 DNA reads TGTGCCGCCAGCAGAGATCGGACCGTCTACGAGCAGTACTTC.

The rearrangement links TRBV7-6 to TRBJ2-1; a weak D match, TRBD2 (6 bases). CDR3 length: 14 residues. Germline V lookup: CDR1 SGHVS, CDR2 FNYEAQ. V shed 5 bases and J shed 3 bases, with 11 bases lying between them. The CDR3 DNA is TGTGCCAGCAGCCATTCAGCGGGCTACAATGAGCAGTTCTTC. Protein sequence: CASSHSAGYNEQFF.

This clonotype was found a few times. CDR3: CATSDRQGSYNEQFF. The CDR3 coding sequence is TGTGCCACCAGTGACCGACAGGGCTCCTACAATGAGCAGTTCTTC. The genes are TRBV24-1 and TRBJ2-1, with 7 bases identical to TRBD1. Germline CDR1 KGHDR, CDR2 SFDVKD. V dropped 4 bases and J dropped 0; count of bases not matched to a gene: 2. The length of the CDR3 is 15 residues.

The CDR3 is CASSAGTGVKGLGTDTQYF. Written as DNA, the CDR3 is TGCGCCAGCAGCGCAGGGACAGGCGTTAAGGGACTTGGGACAGATACGCAGTATTTT. V is TRBV5-1 and J is TRBJ2-3, with 8 bases fitting TRBD1. Germline V gene data show CDR1 as SGHRS and CDR2 as YFSETQ. The ends lost 4 bases at V and 3 bases at J; junction bases unmatched: 19. The length of the CDR3 is 19 residues.

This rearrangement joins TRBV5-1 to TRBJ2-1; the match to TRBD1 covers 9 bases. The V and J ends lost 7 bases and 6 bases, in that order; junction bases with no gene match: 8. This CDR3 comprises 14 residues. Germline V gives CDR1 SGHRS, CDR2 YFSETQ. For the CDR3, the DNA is TGCGCCAGCGGAACCGGGACAGGGTCCAATGAGCAGTTCTTC. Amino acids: CASGTGTGSNEQFF. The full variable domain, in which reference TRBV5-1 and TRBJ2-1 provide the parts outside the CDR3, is KAGVTQTPRYLIKTRGQQVTLSCSPISGHRSVSWYQQTPGQGLQFLFEYFSETQRNKGNFPGRFSGRQFSNSRSEMNVSTLELGDSALYLCASGTGTGSNEQFFGPGTRLTVL.

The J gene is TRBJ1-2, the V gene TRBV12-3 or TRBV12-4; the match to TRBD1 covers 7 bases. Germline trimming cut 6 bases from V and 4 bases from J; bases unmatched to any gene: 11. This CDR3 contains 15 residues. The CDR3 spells CASSSPRQGGYGYTF. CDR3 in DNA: TGTGCCAGCAGCTCACCCCGACAGGGAGGCTATGGCTACACCTTC.

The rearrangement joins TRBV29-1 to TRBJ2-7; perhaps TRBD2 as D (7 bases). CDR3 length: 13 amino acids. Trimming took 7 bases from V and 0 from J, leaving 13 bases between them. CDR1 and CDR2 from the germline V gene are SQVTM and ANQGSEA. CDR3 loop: CSAGRGPSYEQYF. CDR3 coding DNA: TGCAGCGCTGGGCGGGGGCCCTCCTACGAGCAGTACTTC.

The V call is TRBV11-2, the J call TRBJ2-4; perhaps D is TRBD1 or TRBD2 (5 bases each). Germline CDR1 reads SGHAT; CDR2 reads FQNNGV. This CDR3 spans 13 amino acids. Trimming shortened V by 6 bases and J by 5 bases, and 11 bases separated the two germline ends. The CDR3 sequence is CASRGTNENIQYF. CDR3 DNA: TGTGCCAGCAGGGGGACGAACGAAAACATTCAGTACTTC.

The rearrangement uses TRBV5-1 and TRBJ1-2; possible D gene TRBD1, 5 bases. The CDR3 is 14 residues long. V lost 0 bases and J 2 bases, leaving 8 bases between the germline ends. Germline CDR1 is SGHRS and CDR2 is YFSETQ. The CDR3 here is CASSLEGRNYGYTF. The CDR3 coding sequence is TGCGCCAGCAGCTTGGAGGGGAGAAACTATGGCTACACCTTC.

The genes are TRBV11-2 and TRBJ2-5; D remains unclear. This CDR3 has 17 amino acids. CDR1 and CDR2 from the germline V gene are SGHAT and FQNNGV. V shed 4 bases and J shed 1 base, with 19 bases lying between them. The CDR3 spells CASSYRWTASFQETQYF. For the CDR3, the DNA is TGTGCCAGCAGCTACAGATGGACCGCGTCCTTCCAAGAGACCCAGTACTTC.

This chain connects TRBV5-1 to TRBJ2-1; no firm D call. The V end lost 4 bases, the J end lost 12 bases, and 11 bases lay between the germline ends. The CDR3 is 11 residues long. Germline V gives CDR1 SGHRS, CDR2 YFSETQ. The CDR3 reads CASSPGFWQFF. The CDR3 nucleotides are TGCGCCAGCAGCCCCGGTTTCTGGCAGTTCTTC.

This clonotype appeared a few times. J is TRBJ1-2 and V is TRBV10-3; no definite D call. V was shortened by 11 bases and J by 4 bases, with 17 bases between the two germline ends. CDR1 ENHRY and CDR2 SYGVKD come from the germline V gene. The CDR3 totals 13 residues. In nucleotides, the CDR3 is TGTGCCGGGAAAGACGGAGAGGGCTATGGCTACACCTTC. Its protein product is CAGKDGEGYGYTF.

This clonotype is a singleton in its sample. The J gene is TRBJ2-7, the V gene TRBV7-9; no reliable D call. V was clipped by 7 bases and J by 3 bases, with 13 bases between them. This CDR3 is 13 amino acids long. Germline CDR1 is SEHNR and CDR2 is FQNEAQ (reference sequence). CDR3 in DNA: TGTGCCAGCACCAATTTAAGCATCTACGAGCAGTACTTC. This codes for CASTNLSIYEQYF.

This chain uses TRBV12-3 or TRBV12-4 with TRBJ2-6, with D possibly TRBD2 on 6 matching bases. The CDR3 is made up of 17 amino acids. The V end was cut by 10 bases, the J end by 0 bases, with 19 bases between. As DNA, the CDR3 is TGTGCCACCGAGACGGGGGTTTGGGGCTCTGGGGCCAACGTCCTGACTTTC. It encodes CATETGVWGSGANVLTF.

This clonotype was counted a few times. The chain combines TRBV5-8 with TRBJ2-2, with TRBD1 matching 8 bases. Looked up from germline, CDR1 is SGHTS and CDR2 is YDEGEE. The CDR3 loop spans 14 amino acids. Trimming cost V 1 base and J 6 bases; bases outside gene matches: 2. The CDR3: CASSLRTGSGELFF. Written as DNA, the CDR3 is TGTGCCAGCAGCTTGAGGACAGGGTCCGGGGAGCTGTTTTTT.